A single sample gave rise to the 30 T cell receptor beta chains below, sequenced in a study of graft-versus-host responses after intestinal transplantation. The antigens these receptors bind are not known. Libraries were prepared by immunoSEQ multiplex PCR; TCRdb keeps only in-frame clonotypes and omits some of them. The sample comprises 80,000 to 100,000 clones, 90% to 95% of which are singletons, and 0.18% rests with the top ten. Source: unstimulated CD4+ T cells sorted from spleen or lymph node cells, taken before transplant. These receptors came from a human donor who was the organ donor for an intestinal transplant.

This clone appeared once. The rearrangement joins TRBV7-9 to TRBJ1-6, with no clear D. V lost 5 bases and J 7 bases, leaving 15 bases between the germline ends. This CDR3 contains 15 residues. The germline CDR1 and CDR2 sequences are SEHNR and FQNEAQ (reference sequence). CDR3 amino acids: CASSTTDWNNSPLHF. CDR3 coding DNA: TGTGCCAGCAGCACTACGGACTGGAACAATTCACCCCTCCACTTT.

CDR3 nucleotides: TGCGCCAGCAGCCAAGATATCCCGCGGACAGGAACCTATGGCTACACCTTC. It codes for CASSQDIPRTGTYGYTF. The chain carries TRBV4-3 and TRBJ1-2; 7 bases match TRBD1. Germline V gene lookup returns CDR1 LGHNA and CDR2 YSLEER. J gave up 4 bases and V 0 bases, and 11 bases lay outside the gene matches. The length of the CDR3 is 17 residues.

The chain employs TRBV4-3 and TRBJ2-3; TRBD1 matches at 7 bases. There are 17 residues in the CDR3. CDR1 is LGHNA and CDR2 is YSLEER in the germline V gene. V shed 0 bases and J 1 base; nucleotides not matched to a gene: 7. CDR3: CASSQERTGIGTDTQYF. The CDR3 DNA sequence: TGCGCCAGCAGCCAAGAGAGGACAGGTATTGGCACAGATACGCAGTATTTT.

The chain is built from TRBV6-6 and TRBJ1-2, with D possibly matching TRBD1 (6 bases). CDR1 is MNHNY and CDR2 is SVGAGI in the germline V gene (reference sequence). V was clipped by 2 bases and J by 2 bases, with 6 bases between them. CDR3 length: 13 amino acids. DNA for the CDR3: TGTGCCAGCAGTTACGGGACAAACTATGGCTACACCTTC. Translating gives CASSYGTNYGYTF.

The rearrangement links TRBV5-1 to TRBJ2-5; TRBD2 matches 10 bases. This CDR3 spans 13 amino acids. Trimming cost V 2 bases and J 5 bases; bases outside gene matches: 0. Per the germline V gene, CDR1 is SGHRS and CDR2 is YFSETQ. CDR3 in DNA: TGCGCCAGCAGCTTACTAGCGGGGGAGACCCAGTACTTC. Residues: CASSLLAGETQYF. Using reference TRBV5-1 and TRBJ2-5 for the parts outside the CDR3, the full variable domain is KAGVTQTPRYLIKTRGQQVTLSCSPISGHRSVSWYQQTPGQGLQFLFEYFSETQRNKGNFPGRFSGRQFSNSRSEMNVSTLELGDSALYLCASSLLAGETQYFGPGTRLLVL.

This clone has a handful of counts. The rearrangement links TRBV6-5 to TRBJ1-1, with D tentatively TRBD1 (6 bases). Deletions cut 6 bases from V and 11 bases from J, with 16 bases between. Germline CDR1 reads MNHEY; CDR2 reads SVGAGI. This CDR3 comprises 12 residues. CDR3 nucleotide sequence: TGTGCCAGCAGGACGTCGACAGGTCGGGCTTTCTTT. Protein: CASRTSTGRAFF.

The rearrangement links TRBV10-3 to TRBJ2-7, with 8 bases identical to TRBD2. V was clipped by 5 bases and J by 4 bases; unmatched bases: 4. Germline CDR1 is ENHRY and CDR2 is SYGVKD. The CDR3 runs 13 residues. The CDR3: CAISSTSGYEQYF. In DNA form, the CDR3 reads TGTGCCATCAGTAGTACTAGCGGATACGAGCAGTACTTC.

The chain is built from TRBV11-1 and TRBJ2-4; TRBD2 matches at 10 bases. The junction had 13 bases not matched to a gene; V was cut back by 5 bases and J by 0 bases. CDR1 is SGHAT, CDR2 FQDESV, per germline (reference sequence). The CDR3 loop spans 19 amino acids. This CDR3 reads CASSPKRGGQILAKNIQYF. CDR3 coding DNA: TGTGCCAGCAGCCCCAAGCGGGGGGGCCAAATCTTAGCCAAAAACATTCAGTACTTC. Full variable domain (outside the CDR3, taken from reference TRBV11-1 and TRBJ2-4): EAEVAQSPRYKITEKSQAVAFWCDPISGHATLYWYRQILGQGPELLVQFQDESVVDDSQLPKDRFSAERLKGVDSTLKIQPAELGDSAMYLCASSPKRGGQILAKNIQYFGAGTRLSVL.

The chain uses TRBV7-2 and TRBJ1-3; perhaps TRBD1 as D (5 bases). The CDR3 totals 15 residues. V lost 4 bases and J 1 base, leaving 11 bases between the germline ends. Germline CDR1 reads SGHTA; CDR2 reads FQGNSA. The CDR3 DNA sequence: TGTGCCAGCAGCTCGGCGGGGGTTTCTGGAAACACCATATATTTT. Translating gives CASSSAGVSGNTIYF.

The J gene is TRBJ1-2, the V gene TRBV10-3; 8 bases fit TRBD1. The CDR3 extends over 14 amino acids. The V gene's germline CDR1 is ENHRY and CDR2 SYGVKD. V trimming: 8 bases; J trimming: 5 bases; junction bases outside the gene matches: 10. CDR3 region: CAISNGQGLYGYTF. Written as DNA, the CDR3 is TGTGCCATCTCGAACGGACAGGGTTTATATGGCTACACCTTC.

This chain joins TRBV28 and TRBJ2-7; no firm D call. Trimming cost V 4 bases and J 0 bases, with 7 bases left between them. Germline values: CDR1 MDHEN, CDR2 SYDVKM. This CDR3 spans 13 amino acids. The CDR3 spells CASSSTRSYEQYF. The CDR3 nucleotides are TGTGCCAGCAGTTCCACTCGCTCCTACGAGCAGTACTTC.

J is TRBJ2-1 and V is TRBV10-3; D ambiguous. V gave up 0 bases and J gave up 0 bases, with 9 bases separating them. Germline V CDR1 and CDR2: ENHRY, SYGVKD. This CDR3 is 16 amino acids long. In DNA form, the CDR3 reads TGTGCCATCAGTGAGTCGTTGAGGAGCTCCTACAATGAGCAGTTCTTC. Residues: CAISESLRSSYNEQFF.

Of note for this clone: One junction end disagrees with the germline gene, perhaps due to a read error. CDR3: CASSYAGTGDSLF. The CDR3 DNA reads as TGTGCCAGCAGTTACGCCGGGACAGGGGATTCTCTCTTC. The chain joins TRBV27 to TRBJ2-7; 10 bases line up with TRBD1. The germline V gene has CDR1 MNHEY and CDR2 SMNVEV (reference sequence). The CDR3 contains 13 residues.

V is TRBV4-1 and J is TRBJ2-7; TRBD1 agrees at 10 bases. The CDR3 runs 15 residues. After removal of 4 bases from V and 5 bases from J, the junction contained 8 bases not matched to a gene. Germline CDR1 reads MGHRA; CDR2 reads YSYEKL. The CDR3 loop is CASSPSGQGRHEQYF. The CDR3 DNA reads as TGCGCCAGCAGCCCTTCGGGACAGGGGAGACACGAGCAGTACTTC.

The rearrangement links TRBV19 to TRBJ1-4; tentatively, D is TRBD1 (5 bases). Germline V gene sequence: CDR1 LNHDA, CDR2 SQIVND (reference sequence). Trimming shortened V by 9 bases and J by 0 bases, and 11 bases separated the two germline ends. The CDR3 is made up of 14 amino acids. The CDR3 sequence: CASQRGATNEKLFF. The CDR3 bases are TGTGCCAGCCAAAGGGGTGCAACTAATGAAAAACTGTTTTTT. The full variable domain, its missing parts supplied by reference TRBV19 and TRBJ1-4, is DGGITQSPKYLFRKEGQNVTLSCEQNLNHDAMYWYRQDPGQGLRLIYYSQIVNDFQKGDIAEGYSVSREKKESFPLTVTSAQKNPTAFYLCASQRGATNEKLFFGSGTQLSVL.

Points on this clone: The junction and the germline gene differ at one end; a read error may be behind it. The genes are TRBV9 and TRBJ2-3; 7 bases agree with TRBD2. Per germline, CDR1 SGDLS and CDR2 YYNGEE. The length of the CDR3 is 14 residues. The CDR3 DNA reads as TGTGCCGGCAGACCGGGACTAAACACAGATACGCAGTATTTT. It specifies CAGRPGLNTDTQYF.

The V gene is TRBV6-5, the J gene TRBJ2-7; no firm D call. CDR3 length: 15 amino acids. V lost 0 bases and J 3 bases, leaving 12 bases between the germline ends. The V gene's germline CDR1 is MNHEY and CDR2 SVGAGI. The CDR3 is CASSYSARVHYEQYF. The CDR3 region has the DNA TGTGCCAGCAGTTACTCGGCCCGGGTGCACTACGAGCAGTACTTC.

This chain joins TRBV10-3 and TRBJ2-2; TRBD1 matches at 10 bases. CDR1 and CDR2 from the germline V gene are ENHRY and SYGVKD. The CDR3 consists of 16 residues. The V and J ends lost 0 bases and 5 bases, in that order; junction bases with no gene match: 3. The CDR3: CAISESRTGGTGELFF. CDR3 nucleotide sequence: TGTGCCATCAGTGAGTCGAGGACAGGGGGGACCGGGGAGCTGTTTTTT.

The chain joins TRBV6-1 to TRBJ1-5; TRBD1 matches at 9 bases. With 6 bases clipped from V and 6 bases from J, the junction kept 9 bases outside the gene matches. The CDR3 extends over 15 amino acids. Germline V gene lookup returns CDR1 MNHNS and CDR2 SASEGT. The CDR3 nucleotides read TGTGCCAGCAGAGAGAACAGGGGGCTTAGTCAGCCCCAGCATTTT. It is translated as CASRENRGLSQPQHF.

The chain recombines TRBV6-5 with TRBJ1-2; D not resolved. This CDR3 region has 13 residues. CDR1 is MNHEY, CDR2 SVGAGI, per germline. With 4 bases removed from V and 2 bases from J, the gap between germline ends came to 8 bases. DNA for the CDR3: TGTGCCAGCAGTTTAGATATGAACTATGGCTACACCTTC. Protein product: CASSLDMNYGYTF.

The chain joins TRBV19 to TRBJ2-7; a possible D gene is TRBD1 (6 bases). The CDR3 sequence is 17 residues long. V lost 6 bases, J lost 7 bases, and 28 bases lay in between. Germline CDR1 LNHDA, CDR2 SQIVND (reference sequence). Written as DNA, the CDR3 is TGTGCCAGTAGCCTTACTCCCCCACAGGGCGTCCTCTTGGAGCAGTACTTC. It translates to CASSLTPPQGVLLEQYF.

This CDR3 reads CSVTPQETQYF. As DNA, the CDR3 is TGCAGCGTAACACCACAAGAGACCCAGTACTTC. The chain couples TRBV29-1 to TRBJ2-5, with D hard to call. From germline, CDR1 is SQVTM and CDR2 ANQGSEA. With 6 bases removed from V and 2 bases from J, the gap between germline ends came to 7 bases. CDR3 length equals 11 residues.

This chain joins TRBV29-1 and TRBJ1-4, with 7 positions matching TRBD1. The CDR3 sequence is 16 residues long. After removal of 4 bases from V and 0 bases from J, the junction contained 8 bases not matched to a gene. Germline V gene sequence: CDR1 SQVTM, CDR2 ANQGSEA. CDR3 sequence reads: CSVGEGARATNEKLFF. The DNA of the CDR3 is TGCAGCGTTGGCGAGGGGGCTCGGGCAACTAATGAAAAACTGTTTTTT.

The J gene is TRBJ1-3, the V gene TRBV9, with TRBD1 as a possible D gene (6 bases). Germline-derived CDR1 and CDR2 are SGDLS and YYNGEE. V was pared by 0 bases and J by 3 bases, with 10 bases between. The CDR3 covers 15 residues. The CDR3 DNA sequence: TGTGCCAGCAGCGTAGGAGGACAGATTGGAAACACCATATATTTT. Translating it yields CASSVGGQIGNTIYF.

This clone was detected only a few times. V gene TRBV18 combines with J gene TRBJ1-3, with a possible D match to TRBD1 (5 bases). Germline values: CDR1 KGHSH, CDR2 LQKENI. V was trimmed by 3 bases and J by 0 bases, leaving 6 bases between them. CDR3 size: 14 residues. CDR3 nucleotides: TGTGCCAGCTCACCCCAGGGCTCTGGAAACACCATATATTTT. Protein: CASSPQGSGNTIYF.

V and J are TRBV5-1 and TRBJ2-1; the D is unclear. CDR1 is SGHRS, CDR2 YFSETQ, per germline. Trimming removed 1 base from V and 9 bases from J, with 11 bases in between. The CDR3 is 13 amino acids. The chain's CDR3 is CASSLKRVSEQFF. As DNA, the CDR3 is TGCGCCAGCAGCTTGAAACGGGTTAGTGAGCAGTTCTTC.

This sequence joins TRBV19 and TRBJ1-5; D might be TRBD1 (5 bases). The V gene's germline CDR1 is LNHDA and CDR2 SQIVND (reference sequence). The V end lost 9 bases, the J end lost 0 bases, and 24 bases lay between the germline ends. CDR3 length: 18 amino acids. Here the CDR3 DNA reads TGTGCCAGCCAAAAGGGGAGGCTAAATACCTATAGCAATCAGCCCCAGCATTTT. Protein sequence: CASQKGRLNTYSNQPQHF.

The chain has TRBV9 and TRBJ1-5, with D possibly TRBD1 on 5 matching bases. The germline gives CDR1 SGDLS, CDR2 YYNGEE. V lost 2 bases and J 6 bases, leaving 12 bases between the germline ends. The CDR3 has 14 amino acids. The CDR3 DNA sequence: TGTGCCAGCAGCGTCTCAGGGTTTACTCAGCCCCAGCATTTT. Its protein is CASSVSGFTQPQHF. The full variable domain, with the rest looked up from reference TRBV9 and TRBJ1-5, is DSGVTQTPKHLITATGQRVTLRCSPRSGDLSVYWYQQSLDQGLQFLIQYYNGEERAKGNILERFSAQQFPDLHSELNLSSLELGDSALYFCASSVSGFTQPQHFGDGTRLSIL.

The rearrangement links TRBV27 to TRBJ1-1; D not certain. CDR1 is MNHEY, CDR2 SMNVEV, per germline (reference sequence). Deletions cut 6 bases from V and 2 bases from J, with 16 bases between. The CDR3 sequence is 15 residues long. Here the CDR3 reads CASRLYSSPNTEAFF. In nucleotides, the CDR3 is TGTGCCAGCAGACTATATTCTAGCCCTAACACTGAAGCTTTCTTT.

V is TRBV9 and J is TRBJ1-3; D gene ambiguous. Trimming removed 1 base from V and 2 bases from J, with 13 bases in between. There are 16 residues in the CDR3. Germline CDR1 and CDR2: SGDLS and YYNGEE. CDR3 DNA: TGTGCCAGCAGCGTAAGACTTGGAGGGACTGGAAACACCATATATTTT. Translating gives CASSVRLGGTGNTIYF. Complete variable domain (other parts from reference TRBV9 and TRBJ1-3): DSGVTQTPKHLITATGQRVTLRCSPRSGDLSVYWYQQSLDQGLQFLIQYYNGEERAKGNILERFSAQQFPDLHSELNLSSLELGDSALYFCASSVRLGGTGNTIYFGEGSWLTVV.